A single sample gave rise to the 31 T cell receptor beta chains below, sequenced in a study of cytomegalovirus exposure and HLA in healthy donors. PCR involved 60 Vbeta and 13 Jbeta primers. Generated by immunoSEQ multiplex PCR, the TCRdb table keeps only in-frame clones and is missing some. The repertoire holds roughly 150,000 clones, around 63% seen once, with approximately 1.6% in the top ten. Sequenced material: PBMCs. The receptors here all came from a human donor in good health.

This sequence joins TRBV15 and TRBJ2-1, with 8 positions matching TRBD1. V dropped 1 base and J dropped 7; count of bases not matched to a gene: 9. The CDR3 consists of 16 residues. The germline V gene has CDR1 LNHNV and CDR2 YYDKDF (reference sequence). CDR3 sequence reads: CATSRGQGQGQNEQFF. CDR3 coding DNA: TGTGCCACCAGCAGAGGTCAAGGACAGGGTCAAAATGAGCAGTTCTTC.

The chain combines TRBV5-4 with TRBJ1-1; the D is unclear. Trimming pared 0 bases from V and 0 bases from J, leaving 9 bases between. CDR1 and CDR2 (germline): SGHNT, YYREEE (reference sequence). The CDR3 loop spans 15 amino acids. Written as DNA, the CDR3 is TGTGCCAGCAGCTTGGGCGGTACATTGAACACTGAAGCTTTCTTT. It encodes CASSLGGTLNTEAFF.

To note about this clone: The identical CDR3 is also encoded by other nucleotide sequences in the sample. V is TRBV9 and J is TRBJ2-2; 11 bases are shared with TRBD2. Germline V gene data show CDR1 as SGDLS and CDR2 as YYNGEE. Trimming removed 5 bases from V and 4 bases from J; junction bases left unmatched: 4. This CDR3 is built from 15 residues. DNA of the CDR3: TGTGCCAGCAGTCTTAGCGGGAGGGCCACCGGGGAGCTGTTTTTT. This gives the protein CASSLSGRATGELFF.

This chain links TRBV5-4 with TRBJ2-3; D is perhaps TRBD2 (5 bases). Trimming took off 3 bases at V and 7 bases at J, with 15 bases between the two ends. There are 14 residues in the CDR3. Looked up from germline, CDR1 is SGHNT and CDR2 is YYREEE (reference sequence). CDR3 bases: TGTGCCAGCAGCTCCAGGACTGGCAACTATACGCAGTATTTT. Protein: CASSSRTGNYTQYF.

The genes are TRBV14 and TRBJ1-4; 7 nucleotides line up with TRBD1. V trimming: 3 bases; J trimming: 8 bases; junction bases outside the gene matches: 6. The germline CDR1 and CDR2 sequences are SGHDN and FVKESK. The CDR3 runs 14 residues. The CDR3 region has the DNA TGTGCCAGCAGCCAGGGGACAGAGGGGGAAAAACTGTTTTTT. It encodes CASSQGTEGEKLFF. The entire variable domain, with the rest obtained from reference TRBV14 and TRBJ1-4, is as follows: EAGVTQFPSHSVIEKGQTVTLRCDPISGHDNLYWYRRVMGKEIKFLLHFVKESKQDESGMPNNRFLAERTGGTYSTLKVQPAELEDSGVYFCASSQGTEGEKLFFGSGTQLSVL.

The gene calls are TRBV19 and TRBJ1-4; 8 bases line up with TRBD1. The CDR3 length is 14 residues. The germline gives CDR1 LNHDA, CDR2 SQIVND (reference sequence). V was pared by 3 bases and J by 8 bases, with 5 bases of the junction left unmatched. This CDR3 reads CASSIRGQEEKLFF. The CDR3, as DNA: TGTGCCAGTAGTATTCGGGGACAGGAGGAAAAACTGTTTTTT.

The chain links TRBV9 to TRBJ2-3; 13 bases match TRBD2. After removal of 4 bases from V and 6 bases from J, the junction contained 8 bases not matched to a gene. Germline V gives CDR1 SGDLS, CDR2 YYNGEE. The CDR3 contains 16 residues. For the CDR3, the DNA is TGTGCCAGCAGCCCCTGGACTAGCGGGAGCCGGGATACGCAGTATTTT. Its protein product is CASSPWTSGSRDTQYF. The full variable domain, its missing parts supplied by reference TRBV9 and TRBJ2-3, is DSGVTQTPKHLITATGQRVTLRCSPRSGDLSVYWYQQSLDQGLQFLIQYYNGEERAKGNILERFSAQQFPDLHSELNLSSLELGDSALYFCASSPWTSGSRDTQYFGPGTRLTVL.

This clone was counted only a few times. The chain joins TRBV4-1 to TRBJ2-7, with D perhaps TRBD2 (6 bases). The germline gives CDR1 MGHRA, CDR2 YSYEKL. The CDR3 spans 15 residues. V was trimmed by 0 bases and J by 5 bases, leaving 14 bases between them. CDR3 loop: CASSQDRGYQDEQYF. The CDR3, as DNA: TGCGCCAGCAGCCAAGATCGGGGGTATCAAGACGAGCAGTACTTC.

The rearrangement links TRBV27 to TRBJ2-1, with TRBD2 identical over 11 bases. This CDR3 region has 15 residues. With V trimmed by 3 bases and J by 8 bases, 6 bases remained unmatched. Per the germline V gene, CDR1 is MNHEY and CDR2 is SMNVEV (reference sequence). Here the CDR3 reads CASSFLLAGVDEQFF. CDR3 DNA: TGTGCCAGCAGTTTCTTACTAGCGGGAGTTGATGAGCAGTTCTTC.

The chain employs TRBV6-1 and TRBJ2-1, with 7 bases lining up with TRBD1. The CDR3 loop spans 14 amino acids. The V segment lost 4 bases and the J segment 2 bases; nucleotides outside the gene matches: 2. The germline V gene has CDR1 MNHNS and CDR2 SASEGT. In DNA form, the CDR3 reads TGTGCCAGCAGTGTTGACAGGGCCTACAATGAGCAGTTCTTC. Translating it yields CASSVDRAYNEQFF.

This clone occurred once. The gene calls are TRBV5-4 and TRBJ2-2; no reliable D call. Trimming left V 4 bases short and J 3 bases short, with 13 bases between. Germline-derived CDR1 and CDR2 are SGHNT and YYREEE (reference sequence). This CDR3 region has 15 residues. The CDR3: CASSGVPGDTGELFF. In DNA form, the CDR3 reads TGTGCCAGCAGCGGAGTTCCCGGTGACACCGGGGAGCTGTTTTTT.

The V gene is TRBV5-1, the J gene TRBJ1-2; a weak D match, TRBD1 (6 bases). The CDR3 loop spans 14 amino acids. Germline CDR1 reads SGHRS; CDR2 reads YFSETQ. V was shortened by 2 bases and J by 0 bases, with 8 bases between the two germline ends. CDR3 sequence: CASSLGGANYGYTF. CDR3 DNA sequence: TGCGCCAGCAGCTTAGGGGGGGCTAACTATGGCTACACCTTC.

This clone has only a few counts. The V call is TRBV5-8, the J call TRBJ2-3; TRBD2 is a possible D gene (5 bases). Germline V gene lookup returns CDR1 SGHTS and CDR2 YDEGEE. Trimming left V 0 bases short and J 4 bases short, with 15 bases between. The CDR3 length is 16 residues. CDR3 bases: TGTGCCAGCAGCTTGGGGCTAGCACTTGTGGCAGATACGCAGTATTTT. This translates into CASSLGLALVADTQYF.

The chain is built from TRBV18 and TRBJ2-5, with 8 bases lining up with TRBD1. Per germline, CDR1 KGHSH and CDR2 LQKENI. With 0 bases clipped from V and 4 bases from J, the junction kept 4 bases outside the gene matches. This CDR3 region has 15 residues. The CDR3 region has the DNA TGTGCCAGCTCACCACCTGGCAGGGGGCTAGAGACCCAGTACTTC. Translation: CASSPPGRGLETQYF.

The CDR3 is CASSGRASYEQYF. CDR3 nucleotide sequence: TGTGCCAGCAGCGGCAGGGCCTCCTACGAGCAGTACTTC. This sequence joins TRBV28 and TRBJ2-7, with D tentatively TRBD1 (5 bases). The V and J ends lost 6 bases and 0 bases respectively, with 9 bases between them. The CDR3 runs 13 residues. Germline CDR1 MDHEN, CDR2 SYDVKM.

The chain recombines TRBV14 with TRBJ2-7; D possibly corresponds to TRBD2 (5 bases). V gave up 0 bases and J gave up 10 bases, with 13 bases separating them. The CDR3 contains 13 residues. Germline V gives CDR1 SGHDN, CDR2 FVKESK. This chain's CDR3 is CASSQDLVRDQYF. CDR3 nucleotide sequence: TGTGCCAGCAGCCAAGACTTAGTCCGGGATCAGTACTTC.

This rearrangement joins TRBV14 to TRBJ1-2; no clear D gene. V was trimmed by 5 bases and J by 1 base, leaving 5 bases between them. This CDR3 comprises 12 residues. The germline gives CDR1 SGHDN, CDR2 FVKESK. The CDR3 is CASSSGNYGYTF. The CDR3 DNA reads TGTGCCAGCAGCTCCGGTAACTATGGCTACACCTTC.

Here the CDR3 reads CASNLGLSNQPQHF. As DNA, the CDR3 is TGTGCCAGTAATCTCGGACTGAGCAATCAGCCCCAGCATTTT. The gene calls are TRBV19 and TRBJ1-5; unclear D gene. The germline V gene has CDR1 LNHDA and CDR2 SQIVND (reference sequence). Trimming took off 7 bases at V and 1 base at J, with 11 bases between the two ends. The CDR3 extends over 14 amino acids. The complete variable domain, with remaining parts taken from reference TRBV19 and TRBJ1-5, reads DGGITQSPKYLFRKEGQNVTLSCEQNLNHDAMYWYRQDPGQGLRLIYYSQIVNDFQKGDIAEGYSVSREKKESFPLTVTSAQKNPTAFYLCASNLGLSNQPQHFGDGTRLSIL.

The chain links TRBV11-3 to TRBJ2-1; a possible D gene is TRBD2 (6 bases). V was shortened by 7 bases and J by 0 bases, with 10 bases between the two germline ends. CDR3 length: 14 amino acids. Per germline, CDR1 SGHNT and CDR2 YENEEA. As DNA, the CDR3 is TGTGCCAGCAACGGCGGGAACTCCTACAATGAGCAGTTCTTC. This codes for CASNGGNSYNEQFF.

The V call is TRBV11-3, the J call TRBJ2-3; 11 nucleotides agree with TRBD2. This CDR3 spans 16 amino acids. Trimming took 5 bases from V and 9 from J; bases not matched to a gene: 13. In germline, CDR1 is SGHNT, CDR2 YENEEA. CDR3 loop: CASSLSLAGGSGTQYF. DNA of the CDR3: TGTGCCAGCAGCCTGTCTCTAGCGGGAGGCAGTGGGACGCAGTATTTT.

This rearrangement joins TRBV4-1 to TRBJ1-1; perhaps TRBD1 as D (5 bases). Per germline, CDR1 MGHRA and CDR2 YSYEKL. The CDR3 length is 17 residues. V was cut by 0 bases and J by 5 bases, with 19 bases left in between. The CDR3 nucleotides are TGCGCCAGCAGCCAAGATAGGAAGGCTCCGGGGGGAACTGAAGCTTTCTTT. It encodes CASSQDRKAPGGTEAFF.

J is TRBJ2-5 and V is TRBV7-9, with D possibly being TRBD2 (6 bases). The CDR3 is 14 residues long. V was shortened by 4 bases and J by 2 bases, with 11 bases between the two germline ends. Germline CDR1 reads SEHNR; CDR2 reads FQNEAQ (reference sequence). Here the CDR3 reads CASSSGTSQETQYF. For the CDR3, the DNA is TGTGCCAGCAGCTCCGGGACTTCACAAGAGACCCAGTACTTC.

This rearrangement joins TRBV19 to TRBJ1-2; 8 bases map to TRBD1. Germline loops: CDR1 LNHDA, CDR2 SQIVND (reference sequence). J was trimmed by 6 bases and V by 9 bases; bases with no gene match: 6. The CDR3 consists of 12 residues. The CDR3 nucleotides are TGTGCCAGCATAAACAGGGGGAATGGCTACACCTTC. This gives the protein CASINRGNGYTF.

This chain uses TRBV25-1 with TRBJ2-7; weak D call: TRBD1 (5 bases). The germline gives CDR1 MGHDK, CDR2 SYGVNS. Trimming removed 7 bases at V and 5 bases at J, with 12 bases between. This CDR3 has 12 residues. The CDR3 DNA reads as TGTGCCAGCATAGGCCCCAGGGACGAGCAGTACTTC. Its protein product is CASIGPRDEQYF.

The chain employs TRBV28 and TRBJ2-5; 7 bases line up with TRBD1. The J call may be mistaken, given a closer DNA end match to TRBJ2-7. Germline V gene lookup returns CDR1 MDHEN and CDR2 SYDVKM. This CDR3 has 15 residues. This chain's CDR3 is CASNQDRVDSYEQYF. The CDR3 DNA is TGTGCCAGCAACCAAGACAGGGTGGACTCCTACGAGCAGTACTTC.

The sample holds a few counts of this clone. Here the CDR3 DNA reads TGTGCCAGCTCATCGACAGGGGGCCACATGAACACTGAAGCTTTCTTT. This sequence encodes CASSSTGGHMNTEAFF. This rearrangement joins TRBV18 to TRBJ1-1, with 10 bases identical to TRBD1. Per germline, CDR1 KGHSH and CDR2 LQKENI. This CDR3 is 16 amino acids long. The V segment lost 5 bases and the J segment 0 bases; nucleotides outside the gene matches: 6.

The chain combines TRBV28 with TRBJ2-5; 9 bases line up with TRBD2. Unmatched junction bases numbered 15, after V lost 6 bases and J lost 7 bases. The CDR3 sequence is 16 residues long. Germline CDR1 reads MDHEN; CDR2 reads SYDVKM. CDR3 residues: CASSPRGAGGVWTQYF. CDR3 in DNA: TGTGCCAGCAGCCCGAGGGGAGCGGGAGGCGTGTGGACCCAGTACTTC.

The genes are TRBV10-3 and TRBJ2-7; TRBD2 matches 13 bases. The CDR3 is made up of 14 amino acids. Germline CDR1 and CDR2: ENHRY and SYGVKD. V shed 4 bases and J 5 bases; nucleotides not matched to a gene: 2. The CDR3 loop reads CAISGTSGRHEQYF. The CDR3, as DNA: TGTGCCATCAGTGGGACTAGCGGGAGACACGAGCAGTACTTC.

The chain links TRBV11-3 to TRBJ2-7; D gene uncertain. V shed 5 bases and J shed 0 bases, with 17 bases lying between them. Germline V lookup: CDR1 SGHNT, CDR2 YENEEA. The CDR3 has 16 residues. CDR3 sequence: CASSPRGTLPSYEQYF. CDR3 nucleotide sequence: TGTGCCAGCAGCCCCCGCGGTACATTACCCTCCTACGAGCAGTACTTC.

The chain combines TRBV19 with TRBJ2-2; D possibly corresponds to TRBD1 (6 bases). The germline CDR1 and CDR2 sequences are LNHDA and SQIVND (reference sequence). This CDR3 is 15 amino acids long. Trimming left V 3 bases short and J 7 bases short, with 15 bases between. The CDR3 DNA is TGTGCCAGTAGTATCCCCACAGGGTTCGGCGGGGAGCTGTTTTTT. It encodes CASSIPTGFGGELFF.

The rearrangement joins TRBV10-1 to TRBJ2-2; D ambiguous. Germline V CDR1 and CDR2: WNHNN, SYGVQD (reference sequence). CDR3 length: 14 residues. Trimming shortened V by 2 bases and J by 0 bases, and 4 bases separated the two germline ends. The CDR3 region is CASSEVTNTGELFF. The CDR3, as DNA: TGCGCCAGCAGTGAGGTAACGAACACCGGGGAGCTGTTTTTT.